This T cell receptor (beta chain) comes out of a study of T cell responses to AZD1222 COVID-19 vaccine. Whole-study results and caveats: Unmutated variant regions reportedly attract nearly half of all spike-specific TCRs. Every sample of the repertoires postdated the peak T cell response.

Turning to this clone: Its antigen is not identified.

V shed 4 bases and J shed 3 bases, with 11 bases lying between them. Germline CDR1 reads SGHNT; CDR2 reads YYREEE (reference sequence). The CDR3 totals 14 residues. Data came from immunoSEQ multiplex PCR; TCRdb stores just in-frame clones and leaves some out. The data show roughly 190,000 clones, with roughly nine tenths seen just once and 3.5% to 4% held by the top ten. Here the sequenced sample was peripheral blood, taken 28 days after the second dose of the MenACWY control vaccine. This chain uses TRBV5-4 with TRBJ1-3; no clear D. The receptor was derived from an adult who received the MenACWY meningococcal vaccine as a control. CDR3 in DNA: TGTGCCAGCAGCCAAGCAGGTTTTGGAAACACCATATATTTT. Protein sequence: CASSQAGFGNTIYF. The full variable domain, in which reference TRBV5-4 and TRBJ1-3 provide the parts outside the CDR3, is ETGVTQSPTHLIKTRGQQVTLRCSSQSGHNTVSWYQQALGQGPQFIFQYYREEENGRGNFPPRFSGLQFPNYSSELNVNALELDDSALYLCASSQAGFGNTIYFGEGSWLTVV.